This note documents a single TCR beta chain sequence. The repertoire was sequenced with immunoSEQ multiplex PCR; TCRdb's copy has only in-frame clones and lacks some. The sample lists about 50,000 clones, around 90% occurring once. This entry belongs to a study of T cell changes during pregnancy in multiple sclerosis. The CDR3 totals 14 residues. The V gene's germline CDR1 is GTSNPN and CDR2 SVGIG (reference sequence). The germline V and J ends were trimmed by 4 bases and 3 bases, with 15 bases remaining between them. The sample in question was CD4+ T cells from peripheral blood mononuclear cells, obtained in the second trimester of pregnancy. The V and J genes are TRBV30 and TRBJ1-2, with TRBD1 as a possible D gene (6 bases). This sequence was found in a female donor with multiple sclerosis, enrolled in a pregnancy study. CDR3 DNA: TGTGCCTGGACCGGGTGGGGGGGCGACTATGGCTACACCTTC. Protein: CAWTGWGGDYGYTF.